This T cell receptor beta chain emerged from a study of human T cells and chemical hapten exposure. How the authors handled the data: Per sample, the median was roughly 96,000 TCRs, with values from around 25,000 to 690,000. TCRdb fed the RACE reads into MiXCR, producing one record per CDR3 protein. The V and J calls follow TCRdb's processing rather than the paper's. The table has 240,000 or so distinct CDR3 sequences, over 8% seen once. Findings and limits, study-wide: TCRs whose frequency exceeded 1 in 1000 remained the same following DPC sensitization.

This clonotype was detected a few times. Its target is unknown. The CDR3 spans 14 residues. The germline V gene encodes CDR1 SQVTM and CDR2 ANQGSEA. Trimming at V came to 1 base and at J to 5 bases, leaving 7 bases not matched to a gene. Sample time point: pre-sensitization, week 0. Treatment here: therapeutic diphenylcyclopropenone sensitization with weekly scalp DPC. The rearrangement links TRBV29-1 to TRBJ2-7; 8 nucleotides match TRBD2. The starting material was whole blood, obtained in connection with sensitization to the hapten diphenylcyclopropenone (DPC). The source is a woman aged 40 to 50 with alopecia areata. Some clones in this sample may be carry-over from other donors' samples. CDR3: CSVEASGGLNEQYF. As DNA, the CDR3 is TGCAGCGTTGAAGCATCGGGAGGGCTAAACGAGCAGTACTTC.